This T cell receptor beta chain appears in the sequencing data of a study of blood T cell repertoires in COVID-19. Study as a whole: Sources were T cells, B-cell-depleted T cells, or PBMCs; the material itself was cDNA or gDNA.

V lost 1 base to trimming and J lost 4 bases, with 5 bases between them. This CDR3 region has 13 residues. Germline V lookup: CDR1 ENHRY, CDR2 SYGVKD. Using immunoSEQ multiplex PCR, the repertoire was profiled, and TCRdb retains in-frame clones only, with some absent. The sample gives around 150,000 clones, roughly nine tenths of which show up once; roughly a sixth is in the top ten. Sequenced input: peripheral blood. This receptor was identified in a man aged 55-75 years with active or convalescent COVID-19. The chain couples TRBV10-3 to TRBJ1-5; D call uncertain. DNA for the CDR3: TGTGCCATCAGTGAGTATCCGAATCAGCCCCAGCATTTT. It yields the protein CAISEYPNQPQHF.